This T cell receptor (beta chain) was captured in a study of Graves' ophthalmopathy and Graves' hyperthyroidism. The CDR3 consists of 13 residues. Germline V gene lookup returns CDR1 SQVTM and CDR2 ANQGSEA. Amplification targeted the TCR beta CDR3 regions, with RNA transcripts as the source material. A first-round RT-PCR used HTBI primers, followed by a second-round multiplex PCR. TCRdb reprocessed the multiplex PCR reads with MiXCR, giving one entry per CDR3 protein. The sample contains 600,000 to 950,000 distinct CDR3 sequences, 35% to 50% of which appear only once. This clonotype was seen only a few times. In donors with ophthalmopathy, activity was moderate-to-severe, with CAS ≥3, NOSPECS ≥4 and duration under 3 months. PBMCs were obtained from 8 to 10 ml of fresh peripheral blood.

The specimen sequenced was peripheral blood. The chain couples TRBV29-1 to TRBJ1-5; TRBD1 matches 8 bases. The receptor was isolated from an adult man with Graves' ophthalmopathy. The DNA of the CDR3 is TGCAGTGCAACGACAGGGGTTCAGCAGCCCCAGCATTTT. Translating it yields CSATTGVQQPQHF.